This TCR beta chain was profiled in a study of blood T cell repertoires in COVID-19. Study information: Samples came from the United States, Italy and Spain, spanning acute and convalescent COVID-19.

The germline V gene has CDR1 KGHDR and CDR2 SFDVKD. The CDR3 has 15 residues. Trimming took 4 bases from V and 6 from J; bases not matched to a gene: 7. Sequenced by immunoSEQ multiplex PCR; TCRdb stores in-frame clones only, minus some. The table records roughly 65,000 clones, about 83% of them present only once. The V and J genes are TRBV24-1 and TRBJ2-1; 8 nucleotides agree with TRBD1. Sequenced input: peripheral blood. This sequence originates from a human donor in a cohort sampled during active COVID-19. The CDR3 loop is CATSDRTGPGNEQFF. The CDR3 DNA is TGTGCCACCAGTGACCGGACAGGGCCCGGCAATGAGCAGTTCTTC.